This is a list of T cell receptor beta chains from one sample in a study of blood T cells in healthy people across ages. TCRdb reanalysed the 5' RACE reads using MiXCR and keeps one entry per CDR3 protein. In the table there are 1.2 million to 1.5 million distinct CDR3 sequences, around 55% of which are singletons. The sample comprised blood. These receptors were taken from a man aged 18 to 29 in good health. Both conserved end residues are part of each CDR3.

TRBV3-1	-	CASSQDGWVKTQYF
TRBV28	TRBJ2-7	CASSYEGWAYEQYF
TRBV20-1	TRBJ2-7	CSALNPYEQYF
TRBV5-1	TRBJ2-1	CASSIAGNYNEQFF
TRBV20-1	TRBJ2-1	CSARGIGVWSNEQFF
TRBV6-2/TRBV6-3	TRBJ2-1	CASSYLAWGNEQFF
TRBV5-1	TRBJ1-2	CASSQGQGALYGYTF
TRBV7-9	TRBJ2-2	CASSLARTGGFGELFF
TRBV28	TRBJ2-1	CASSEVRDNEQFF
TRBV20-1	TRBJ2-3	CSAWTSGGARTDTQYF
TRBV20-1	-	CSASPRTRYNEQYF
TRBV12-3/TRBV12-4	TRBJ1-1	CASSCGRQGGTEAFF
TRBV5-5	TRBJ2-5	CASSQVSRGFMETQYF
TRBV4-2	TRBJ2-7	CASGQDTGTYEQYF
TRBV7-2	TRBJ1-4	CASRQHSNEKLFF
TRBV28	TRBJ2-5	CASNGPGLAGGSGTQYF
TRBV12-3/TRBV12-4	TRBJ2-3	CASSLRADTQYF
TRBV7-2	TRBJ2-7	CASSLDNILLEQYF
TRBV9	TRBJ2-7	CASSEGQANSYEQYF
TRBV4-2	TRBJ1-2	CASSPSRAGATNYGYTF
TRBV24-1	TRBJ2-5	CATSDLSAGGGETQYF
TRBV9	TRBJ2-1	CASSVAGSETQFF
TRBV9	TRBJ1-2	CASSDPTGANYGYTF
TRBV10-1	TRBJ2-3	CASSSGDSDTQYF
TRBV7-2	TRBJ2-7	CASSFPPDRGGFSYEQYF
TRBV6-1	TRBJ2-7	CASSARGTVSSYEQYF
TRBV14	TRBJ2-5	CASSQARRARETQYF
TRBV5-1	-	CASSPGTGGASEQYF
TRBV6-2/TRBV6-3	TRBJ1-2	CASSYGRAENGYTF
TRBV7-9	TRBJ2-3	CATGTEPRDTQYF
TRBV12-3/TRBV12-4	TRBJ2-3	CASSRTSGVADTQYF
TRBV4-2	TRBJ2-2	CASTPDLTGELFF
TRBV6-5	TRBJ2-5	CASSQTIGETQYF
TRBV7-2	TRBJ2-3	CASSSLLAGGPDTQYF
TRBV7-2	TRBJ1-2	CASSLGYGEGVYGYTF
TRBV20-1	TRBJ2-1	CSATSGTYNEQFF
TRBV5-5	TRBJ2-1	CASSLAAGSHNEQFF
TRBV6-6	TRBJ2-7	CASSYSIEGAYEQYF
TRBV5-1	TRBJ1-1	CASSLEGPIFTEAFF
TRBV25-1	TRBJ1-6	CASSDRYNSPLHF
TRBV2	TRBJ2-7	CASPRLAGSYEQYF
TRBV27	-	CASSPRVNYEQYF
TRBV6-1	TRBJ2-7	CASLGQVYEQYF
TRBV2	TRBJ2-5	CASSENTAYQETQYF
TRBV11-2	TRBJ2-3	CASKREKGGPDTQYF
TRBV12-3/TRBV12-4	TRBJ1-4	CASSSPGQGSTNEKLFF
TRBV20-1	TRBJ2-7	CSAQRDVHEQYF
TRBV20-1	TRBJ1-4	CSARSPGRKTGEKLFF
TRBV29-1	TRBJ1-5	CSVAGLSNQPQHF
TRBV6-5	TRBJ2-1	CASSLSGTGHYNEQFF
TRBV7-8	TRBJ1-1	CASSLVDGTVPPEAFF
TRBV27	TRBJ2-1	CATKGGAYEQFF
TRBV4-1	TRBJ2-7	CASSQDPDYEQYF
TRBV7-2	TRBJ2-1	CASKPAGVIDEQFF
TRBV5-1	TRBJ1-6	CASSSWDGSNSPLHF
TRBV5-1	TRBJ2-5	CASSVARQGETQYF
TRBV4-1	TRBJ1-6	CASSHPGTQRKNSPLHF